The 4 T cell receptor beta chains reported below all come from one sample, sequenced in a study of shared clonotypes between healthy human individuals. CD8 cells regarded as naive lacked CD45RO, were positively chosen for CCR7, and omitted terminally differentiated effector memory CD45RA+ cells. Assay used: immunoSEQ multiplex PCR; TCRdb lists only in-frame clones, some missing. The sample includes hundreds of thousands of clones, 95% to 98% of them seen just once. Sequencing used naive CD8+ T cells sorted from blood. These receptors originate from a man aged 25 to 40 in good health.

The rearrangement links TRBV5-4 to TRBJ2-5, with 10 nucleotides matching TRBD2. Germline V gene sequence: CDR1 SGHNT, CDR2 YYREEE (reference sequence). This CDR3 has 15 residues. Unmatched junction bases numbered 4, after V lost 1 base and J lost 4 bases. CDR3 residues: CASSLLAGARETQYF. CDR3 in DNA: TGTGCCAGCAGCTTGCTAGCGGGAGCTAGAGAGACCCAGTACTTC.

The chain uses TRBV13 and TRBJ2-1; 13 nucleotides align to TRBD2. Trimming took 6 bases from V and 3 from J; bases not matched to a gene: 5. This CDR3 has 16 residues. In germline, CDR1 is PRHDT, CDR2 FYEKMQ (reference sequence). The CDR3, as DNA: TGTGCCAGCAGTCTTCGACTAGCGGGAGGCTACAATGAGCAGTTCTTC. Residues: CASSLRLAGGYNEQFF.

V usage is TRBV11-2 and J usage is TRBJ2-7; D unclear. CDR3 size: 14 residues. Germline values: CDR1 SGHAT, CDR2 FQNNGV. The ends were cut back, 1 base at V and 4 bases at J, with 11 bases in the middle. The CDR3 protein is CASSLVSAEYEQYF. In nucleotides, the CDR3 is TGTGCCAGCAGCTTAGTCTCAGCTGAATACGAGCAGTACTTC.

This clone was recorded once. The chain carries TRBV5-5 and TRBJ2-7; TRBD2 matches at 9 bases. The CDR3 is 15 amino acids. Trimming at V came to 1 base and at J to 1 base, leaving 3 bases not matched to a gene. The germline V gene has CDR1 SGHKS and CDR2 YYEKEE (reference sequence). CDR3 protein: CASSLSTSGSYEQYF. In nucleotides, the CDR3 is TGTGCCAGCAGCTTGAGCACTAGCGGGTCCTACGAGCAGTACTTC.